These T cell receptor beta chains were read from a single sample in a study of blood T cells in healthy people across ages. TCRdb called the 5' RACE reads again in MiXCR, with one record for every CDR3 protein. The sample holds hundreds of thousands of distinct CDR3 sequences, just under 25% seen once. This same sample was also taken into another study, of T cells of mothers and their children.

The material sequenced was blood. Receptors were obtained from a boy between 5 and 17 years old in good health. Both conserved end residues are part of each CDR3. The D gene is left open where the match is weak. Clone size is stated in some rows and not others, as once, few, many or a class when expanded.

J: TRBJ1-2
size: -
D: -
V: TRBV5-1
CDR3: CASSPPTGGYGYTF
DNA: TGCGCCAGCAGCCCACCGACAGGTGGCTATGGCTACACCTTC

J: TRBJ2-7
size: -
D: -
V: TRBV7-2
CDR3: CASSPDYYSYEQYF
DNA: TGTGCCAGCTCCCCGGACTATTATTCCTACGAGCAGTACTTC

J: TRBJ2-3
size: -
D: TRBD2
V: TRBV7-2
CDR3: CASSLVLTSGGARDTQYF
DNA: TGTGCCAGCAGCTTAGTTTTGACTAGCGGGGGGGCCCGAGATACGCAGTATTTT

J: TRBJ2-3
size: few
D: TRBD1
V: TRBV7-3
CDR3: CASSQGTGGTDTQYF
DNA: TGTGCCAGCAGCCAGGGGACAGGTGGCACAGATACGCAGTATTTT

J: TRBJ1-1
size: -
D: -
V: TRBV6-5
CDR3: CASSSSRNTEAFF
DNA: TGTGCCAGCAGTTCCAGCAGGAACACTGAAGCTTTCTTT

J: TRBJ2-7
size: once
D: TRBD1
V: TRBV7-9
CDR3: CASSLSGGPGQYF
DNA: TGTGCCAGCAGCTTATCAGGGGGCCCCGGGCAGTACTTC

J: TRBJ1-1
size: few
D: -
V: TRBV29-1
CDR3: CSVSRGPEAFF
DNA: TGCAGCGTTAGCAGGGGACCTGAAGCTTTCTTT

J: TRBJ2-5
size: few
D: TRBD1
V: TRBV27
CDR3: CASSLIGTGHETQYF
DNA: TGTGCCAGCAGTTTGATAGGGACAGGGCACGAGACCCAGTACTTC

J: TRBJ2-5
size: few
D: -
V: TRBV7-2
CDR3: CASSTLTGHQETQYF
DNA: TGTGCCAGCAGCACCCTGACAGGCCACCAAGAGACCCAGTACTTC

J: TRBJ2-6
size: -
D: TRBD1
V: TRBV5-6
CDR3: CASSFQGVTSGANVLTF
DNA: TGTGCCAGCAGCTTTCAGGGGGTGACTTCTGGGGCCAACGTCCTGACTTTC

J: TRBJ1-5
size: -
D: -
V: TRBV28
CDR3: CASSLDRGNSNQPQHF
DNA: TGTGCCAGCAGTTTGGATAGGGGGAATAGCAATCAGCCCCAGCATTTT

J: TRBJ2-2
size: few
D: TRBD1
V: TRBV7-9
CDR3: CASSLLGTEVTGELFF
DNA: TGTGCCAGCAGCTTATTGGGGACAGAAGTAACCGGGGAGCTGTTTTTT

J: TRBJ2-1
size: -
D: -
V: TRBV29-1
CDR3: CSVENPTGNEQFF
DNA: TGCAGCGTTGAGAACCCCACTGGTAATGAGCAGTTCTTC

J: TRBJ2-1
size: -
D: -
V: TRBV7-9
CDR3: CASVLGGPTDEQFF
DNA: TGTGCCAGCGTGCTCGGGGGTCCTACGGATGAGCAGTTCTTC

J: TRBJ2-6
size: few
D: -
V: TRBV7-8
CDR3: CASSPGGNSGANVLTF
DNA: TGTGCCAGCAGCCCCGGGGGTAACTCTGGGGCCAACGTCCTGACTTTC

J: TRBJ1-2
size: -
D: -
V: TRBV7-9
CDR3: CASSPVYGYTF
DNA: TGTGCCAGCAGCCCCGTTTATGGCTACACCTTC

J: TRBJ2-3
size: -
D: -
V: TRBV4-3
CDR3: CASSQGLVSDTQYF
DNA: TGCGCCAGCAGCCAAGGATTAGTTTCAGATACGCAGTATTTT

J: TRBJ1-4
size: -
D: TRBD1
V: TRBV5-1
CDR3: CASSVTGVREKLFF
DNA: TGCGCCAGCAGCGTTACAGGGGTGCGTGAAAAACTGTTTTTT

J: TRBJ2-5
size: many
D: -
V: TRBV6-5
CDR3: CASSLNPQETQYF
DNA: TGTGCCAGCAGCCTGAATCCTCAAGAGACCCAGTACTTC

J: TRBJ1-5
size: few
D: -
V: TRBV7-2
CDR3: CASSLRFSNQPQHF
DNA: TGTGCCAGCAGCTTACGGTTTAGCAATCAGCCCCAGCATTTT

J: TRBJ1-5
size: few
D: -
V: TRBV7-2
CDR3: CASSSRGRRNQPQHF
DNA: TGTGCCAGCAGCTCTCGTGGACGGCGCAATCAGCCCCAGCATTTT

J: TRBJ2-7
size: few
D: -
V: TRBV20-1
CDR3: CSASLFSTDSYEQYF
DNA: TGCAGTGCTAGTCTCTTCTCCACAGATTCCTACGAGCAGTACTTC

J: TRBJ2-5
size: -
D: -
V: TRBV4-3
CDR3: CASSQGNTGVEETQYF
DNA: TGCGCCAGCAGCCAAGGAAATACAGGAGTTGAGGAGACCCAGTACTTC

J: TRBJ2-7
size: -
D: TRBD1
V: TRBV29-1
CDR3: CSVGSTGGYEQYF
DNA: TGCAGCGTTGGTTCGACAGGGGGATACGAGCAGTACTTC

J: TRBJ2-6
size: many
D: -
V: TRBV29-1
CDR3: CSVEDLGYSGANVLTF
DNA: TGCAGCGTTGAAGACTTAGGGTACTCTGGGGCCAACGTCCTGACTTTC

J: TRBJ1-5
size: -
D: -
V: TRBV25-1
CDR3: CASSDPTGWAQHF
DNA: TGTGCCAGCAGTGACCCCACCGGATGGGCCCAGCATTTT

J: TRBJ1-4
size: few
D: -
V: TRBV20-1
CDR3: CSARDRGAGATNEKLFF
DNA: TGCAGTGCTAGAGATCGAGGTGCCGGGGCAACTAATGAAAAACTGTTTTTT

J: TRBJ2-1
size: -
D: TRBD1
V: TRBV28
CDR3: CASSKPGQSYNEQFF
DNA: TGTGCCAGCAGCAAACCGGGACAGTCCTACAATGAGCAGTTCTTC

J: TRBJ2-4
size: few
D: -
V: TRBV7-6
CDR3: CASSFPGKPKNIQYF
DNA: TGTGCCAGCAGCTTCCCAGGGAAGCCCAAAAACATTCAGTACTTC

J: TRBJ1-6
size: few
D: -
V: TRBV21-1
CDR3: CASSKRGALNSPLHF
DNA: TGTGCCAGCAGCAAAAGGGGGGCACTGAATTCACCCCTCCACTTT

J: TRBJ1-4
size: few
D: TRBD1
V: TRBV6-1
CDR3: CASSEPGGEKLFF
DNA: TGTGCCAGCAGTGAACCAGGGGGCGAAAAACTGTTTTTT

J: TRBJ2-3
size: -
D: TRBD2
V: TRBV18
CDR3: CASSPGTKDTQYF
DNA: TGTGCCAGCTCACCCGGGACTAAAGATACGCAGTATTTT

J: TRBJ2-5
size: -
D: -
V: TRBV5-1
CDR3: CASSLDGRVGETQYF
DNA: TGCGCCAGCAGCTTGGACGGCAGGGTGGGTGAGACCCAGTACTTC

J: TRBJ1-2
size: -
D: TRBD1
V: TRBV29-1
CDR3: CSVGHPGGGGYTF
DNA: TGCAGCGTTGGACACCCAGGGGGCGGTGGCTACACCTTC

J: TRBJ2-1
size: few
D: TRBD2
V: TRBV5-1
CDR3: CASSQGLAGAEQFF
DNA: TGCGCCAGCAGCCAAGGACTAGCGGGAGCCGAGCAGTTCTTC

J: TRBJ1-4
size: -
D: -
V: TRBV6-6
CDR3: CASSLHPAGRNEKLFF
DNA: TGTGCCAGCAGTCTACACCCGGCAGGGCGGAATGAAAAACTGTTTTTT

J: TRBJ2-5
size: once
D: -
V: TRBV12-3/TRBV12-4
CDR3: CASRRLEETQYF
DNA: TGTGCCAGCAGACGACTAGAAGAGACCCAGTACTTC

J: TRBJ2-1
size: -
D: TRBD2
V: TRBV29-1
CDR3: CSVEGGTDEQFF
DNA: TGCAGCGTTGAGGGGGGGACCGATGAGCAGTTCTTC

J: TRBJ2-5
size: -
D: TRBD1
V: TRBV29-1
CDR3: CSVGRDRVGETQYF
DNA: TGCAGCGTAGGGCGGGACAGGGTAGGGGAGACCCAGTACTTC

J: TRBJ2-4
size: few
D: -
V: TRBV21-1
CDR3: CANPGPPKNIQYF
DNA: TGTGCCAACCCCGGACCTCCAAAAAACATTCAGTACTTC

J: TRBJ1-2
size: -
D: -
V: TRBV7-9
CDR3: CASSLAQGLDGYTF
DNA: TGTGCCAGCAGCTTAGCCCAGGGGTTAGATGGCTACACCTTC

J: TRBJ2-1
size: -
D: TRBD2
V: TRBV20-1
CDR3: CSTRAATSGSYNEQFF
DNA: TGCAGTACTAGAGCAGCTACTAGCGGGAGTTACAATGAGCAGTTCTTC

J: TRBJ2-1
size: few
D: TRBD2
V: TRBV4-3
CDR3: CASSQIPSGGGNEQFF
DNA: TGCGCCAGCAGCCAAATACCTAGCGGGGGGGGGAATGAGCAGTTCTTC

J: TRBJ1-1
size: -
D: TRBD1
V: TRBV2
CDR3: CASSAGGAGGGDEAFF
DNA: TGTGCCAGCAGTGCGGGGGGGGCAGGGGGCGGTGATGAAGCTTTCTTT

J: TRBJ2-7
size: -
D: -
V: TRBV20-1
CDR3: CSATDRISYEQYF
DNA: TGCAGTGCCACCGACAGAATTTCCTACGAGCAGTACTTC

J: TRBJ2-5
size: -
D: TRBD1
V: TRBV5-4
CDR3: CASSLVDRGGETQYF
DNA: TGTGCCAGCAGCTTGGTCGACAGGGGTGGCGAGACCCAGTACTTC

J: TRBJ2-1
size: once
D: -
V: TRBV5-6
CDR3: CASSPYYSYNEHFF
DNA: TGTGCCAGCAGCCCCTACTACTCCTACAATGAGCATTTCTTC

J: TRBJ1-2
size: -
D: -
V: TRBV9
CDR3: CASSPMGSGYGYTF
DNA: TGTGCCAGCAGCCCGATGGGGTCCGGCTATGGCTACACCTTC

J: TRBJ2-1
size: many
D: -
V: TRBV7-9
CDR3: CASSPGVYNEQFF
DNA: TGTGCCAGCAGCCCGGGAGTCTACAATGAGCAGTTCTTC

J: TRBJ2-1
size: -
D: -
V: TRBV7-2
CDR3: CASSAPGDNEQFF
DNA: TGTGCCAGCAGCGCCCCAGGGGACAATGAGCAGTTCTTC

J: TRBJ2-5
size: -
D: -
V: TRBV2
CDR3: CASSGGPIEDQETQYF
DNA: TGTGCCAGCAGTGGAGGCCCCATTGAGGACCAAGAGACCCAGTACTTC

J: TRBJ2-3
size: few
D: -
V: TRBV9
CDR3: CASSARGRLTDTQYF
DNA: TGTGCCAGCAGCGCCCGGGGACGTCTGACAGATACGCAGTATTTT

J: TRBJ1-4
size: -
D: -
V: TRBV5-1
CDR3: CASSRGVLEEKLFF
DNA: TGCGCCAGCAGCCGTGGGGTTCTGGAGGAAAAACTGTTTTTT

J: TRBJ1-2
size: many
D: -
V: TRBV4-2
CDR3: CASSQDNYGYTF
DNA: TGTGCCAGCAGCCAAGATAACTATGGCTACACCTTC

J: TRBJ2-3
size: -
D: TRBD1
V: TRBV6-5
CDR3: CASRLRDRGYDTQYF
DNA: TGTGCCAGCAGACTCCGGGACAGGGGGTATGATACGCAGTATTTT